The text below deals with one TCR beta chain. Its cognate antigen is unknown. The sample comes from a study of cytomegalovirus exposure and HLA in healthy donors. The CDR3 totals 11 residues. The germline V gene encodes CDR1 GTSNPN and CDR2 SVGIG (reference sequence). Deletions cut 4 bases from V and 2 bases from J, with 3 bases between. Findings and limits, study-wide: One variant, a missense change in DCLRE1C, was linked in a later analysis to TCR beta V- and J-gene trimming. Researchers counted 150 to 200 TCR beta chains as cytomegalovirus-associated.

This PCR relied on a set of 60 Vbeta primers and 13 Jbeta primers. Libraries were prepared by immunoSEQ multiplex PCR; TCRdb keeps only in-frame clonotypes and omits some of them. Across 100,000 to 150,000 clones, the top ten clones capture less than 3.5% of the sample. Donors sampled were nominally healthy, though unrecorded immune exposures were likely. The rearrangement uses TRBV30 and TRBJ2-1, with D hard to call. The TCR sequence derives from a man in his thirties or forties in good health and CMV-seronegative. Sequencing was performed on PBMCs. The CDR3 loop is CAWTAYNEQFF. The CDR3, as DNA: TGTGCCTGGACAGCCTACAATGAGCAGTTCTTC.